The following is a T cell receptor beta chain sequence with its context. These data belong to a study of control samples from healthy donors and cancer patients. Germline V gives CDR1 SNHLY, CDR2 FYNNEI. This CDR3 comprises 10 residues. The V end was cut by 3 bases, the J end by 12 bases, with 6 bases between. Method: immunoSEQ multiplex PCR; TCRdb's copy keeps in-frame clones and lacks some. The sample yields some 130,000 clones, roughly 95% seen once. The sample was blood. The chain employs TRBV2 and TRBJ2-1; D could derive from TRBD1 or TRBD2 (5 bases each). The TCR originated in a man aged 25-40 years in good health. CDR3: CASSERGQFF. DNA for the CDR3: TGTGCCAGCAGTGAGAGGGGGCAGTTCTTC.